Listed here are 6 T cell receptor beta chains from one sample, sequenced in a study of pediatric ulcerative colitis. During colonoscopy, one to two rectal pinch biopsies were collected. TCRdb's table, derived via immunoSEQ multiplex PCR, lists solely in-frame clones and lacks some. This table holds 15,000 to 20,000 clones, over 70% found once. Sequenced material: gut tissue. The receptors originated from a boy younger than 18 who was a control in a study of pediatric ulcerative colitis.

The V gene is TRBV28, the J gene TRBJ1-2; D not resolved. The germline V and J ends were trimmed by 4 bases and 3 bases, with 6 bases remaining between them. Germline V gives CDR1 MDHEN, CDR2 SYDVKM. The CDR3 sequence is 12 residues long. Written as DNA, the CDR3 is TGTGCCAGCAGTTGGGCTGACTATGGCTACACCTTC. Its translation: CASSWADYGYTF.

The V gene is TRBV10-3, the J gene TRBJ2-5, with 7 positions matching TRBD1. Germline CDR1 ENHRY, CDR2 SYGVKD. J gave up 5 bases and V 2 bases, and 8 bases lay outside the gene matches. This CDR3 contains 15 residues. CDR3 region: CAISEPSQGDETQYF. CDR3 nucleotide sequence: TGTGCCATCAGTGAGCCATCCCAGGGGGATGAGACCCAGTACTTC.

This chain uses TRBV7-3 with TRBJ1-1; D possibly corresponds to TRBD1 (6 bases). Germline V gives CDR1 SGHTA, CDR2 FQGTGA. This CDR3 has 13 residues. V shed 5 bases and J shed 3 bases, with 10 bases lying between them. For the CDR3, the DNA is TGTGCCAGCAGCCAAAACAGGGACACTGAAGCTTTCTTT. Its protein product is CASSQNRDTEAFF.

The rearrangement links TRBV2 to TRBJ2-7, with D possibly matching TRBD2 (6 bases). Germline-derived CDR1 and CDR2 are SNHLY and FYNNEI. CDR3 length: 14 amino acids. V was clipped by 4 bases and J by 2 bases, with 12 bases between them. The chain's CDR3 is CASSVLRGPYEQYF. As DNA, the CDR3 is TGTGCCAGCAGTGTGTTGCGGGGCCCCTACGAGCAGTACTTC.

This sequence joins TRBV29-1 and TRBJ1-2, with 8 nucleotides matching TRBD1. The CDR3 sequence is 14 residues long. Losses at the gene ends were 3 bases for V and 3 bases for J; bases not matched to a gene: 6. CDR1 is SQVTM and CDR2 is ANQGSEA in the germline V gene. The CDR3 nucleotides read TGCAGCGTTGATGAGTCGGGACAGGACTATGGCTACACCTTC. Protein product: CSVDESGQDYGYTF.

V is TRBV28 and J is TRBJ1-1; D perhaps matches TRBD1 (5 bases). The CDR3 spans 17 residues. V lost 5 bases to trimming and J lost 3 bases, with 22 bases between them. The germline gives CDR1 MDHEN, CDR2 SYDVKM. The CDR3 DNA reads as TGTGCCAGCAGTATTCCCCCGGGATGGGGGGAGGACACTGAAGCTTTCTTT. Protein: CASSIPPGWGEDTEAFF.